This TCR beta chain was sequenced in a study of T-cell reconstitution after alpha-beta-depleted transplantation in children. General observations from the study: Fresh T-cell production supplied most of the T-cell counts and diversity seen one year after transplant. Reportedly, alpha-beta T cells present about two months post-transplant originated from several hundred expanded clones of graft origin. Several patients had high TCRbeta diversity at day 60; it came from surviving recipient T cells and thymic progenitors.

The germline gives CDR1 PRHDT, CDR2 FYEKMQ (reference sequence). This CDR3 spans 15 amino acids. V shed 5 bases and J shed 5 bases, with 15 bases lying between them. During its preparation, the TCRbeta library received unique molecular identifiers. TCRdb independently ran MiXCR on the PCR reads; one entry per CDR3 protein. In the table there are about 580,000 distinct CDR3 sequences, 20% to 25% of which are singletons. This clonotype has a handful of counts. The antigen is undetermined. The sequence was collected from a boy younger than two who had a stem cell transplant for acute myeloid leukemia, so the T cells may come from the graft donor. The J gene is TRBJ2-2, the V gene TRBV13; D may be TRBD1 (6 bases). The sample was PBMCs, mostly from graft donor cells, taken 360 days after TCRalphabeta/CD19-depleted stem cell transplant. This CDR3 is CASSLPQGTTGELFF. CDR3 nucleotide sequence: TGTGCCAGCAGCCTCCCACAGGGAACGACCGGGGAGCTGTTTTTT.